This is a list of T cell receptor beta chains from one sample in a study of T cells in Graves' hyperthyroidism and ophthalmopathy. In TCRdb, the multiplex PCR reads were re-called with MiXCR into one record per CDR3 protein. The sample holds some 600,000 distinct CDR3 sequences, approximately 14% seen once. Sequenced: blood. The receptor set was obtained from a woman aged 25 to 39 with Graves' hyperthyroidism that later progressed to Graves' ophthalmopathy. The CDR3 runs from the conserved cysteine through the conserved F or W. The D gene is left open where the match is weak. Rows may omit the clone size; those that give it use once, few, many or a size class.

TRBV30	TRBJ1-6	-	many	CAWQTGHGNSPLHF	TGTGCCTGGCAGACAGGACATGGGAATTCACCCCTCCACTTT
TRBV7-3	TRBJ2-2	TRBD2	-	CASSLNAGVVTGELFF	TGTGCCAGCAGCTTAAATGCGGGAGTCGTCACCGGGGAGCTGTTTTTT
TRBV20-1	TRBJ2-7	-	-	CSARSGDDEQYF	TGCAGTGCTAGAAGCGGAGATGACGAGCAGTACTTC
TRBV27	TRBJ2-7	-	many	CASSYFENHEQYF	TGTGCCAGCAGTTACTTCGAGAACCACGAGCAGTACTTC
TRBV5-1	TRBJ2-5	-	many	CASRPTPQETQYF	TGCGCCAGCAGACCGACCCCGCAAGAGACCCAGTACTTC
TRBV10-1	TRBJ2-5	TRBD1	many	CASSDQTGGSQETQYF	TGCGCCAGCAGTGACCAGACAGGGGGTAGCCAAGAGACCCAGTACTTC
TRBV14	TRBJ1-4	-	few	CASSQVALARKHASVSTNEKLFF	TGTGCCAGCAGCCAAGTCGCCCTTGCCAGAAAACATGCGAGTGTATCAACTAATGAAAAACTGTTTTTT
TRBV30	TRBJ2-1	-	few	CAQRARGSYNEQFF	TGTGCCCAGAGGGCCAGGGGCTCCTACAATGAGCAGTTCTTC
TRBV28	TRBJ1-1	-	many	CASRSRKGTEAFF	TGTGCCAGCAGGAGCAGAAAGGGGACTGAAGCTTTCTTT
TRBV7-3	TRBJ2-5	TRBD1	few	CASSKGGPETQYF	TGTGCCAGCAGCAAAGGGGGCCCAGAGACCCAGTACTTC
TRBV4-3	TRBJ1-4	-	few	CASSQAWEGEKLFF	TGCGCCAGCAGCCAAGCTTGGGAGGGCGAAAAACTGTTTTTT
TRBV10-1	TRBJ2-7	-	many	CASSELGGHNEQYF	TGCGCCAGCAGTGAACTTGGGGGCCACAACGAGCAGTACTTC
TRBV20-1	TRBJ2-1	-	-	CSARDSVFSVRFSYNEQFF	TGCAGTGCTAGAGATTCCGTCTTCAGCGTGAGGTTCTCCTACAATGAGCAGTTCTTC
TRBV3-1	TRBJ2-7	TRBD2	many	CASSVAGGPNEQYF	TGTGCCAGCAGTGTAGCGGGAGGGCCCAACGAGCAGTACTTC
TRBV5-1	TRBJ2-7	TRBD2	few	CASRRTSGSREQYF	TGCGCCAGCAGGAGAACTAGCGGGAGCCGGGAGCAGTACTTC
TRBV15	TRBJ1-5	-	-	CATRRGQGNQPQHF	TGTGCCACCCGGCGGGGTCAGGGCAATCAGCCCCAGCATTTT
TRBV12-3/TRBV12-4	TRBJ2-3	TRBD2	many	CASSWLADISDTQYF	TGTGCCAGCAGTTGGCTAGCGGATATATCAGATACGCAGTATTTT
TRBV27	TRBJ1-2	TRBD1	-	CASSLSRDRGGGYTF	TGTGCCAGCAGTTTATCGCGGGACAGGGGAGGTGGCTACACCTTC
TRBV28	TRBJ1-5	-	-	CASSQPWEQPQHF	TGCGCCAGCAGCCAGCCATGGGAACAGCCCCAGCATTTT
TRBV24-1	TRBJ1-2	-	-	CATSERSNYGYTF	TGTGCCACCAGCGAAAGGAGTAACTATGGCTACACCTTC
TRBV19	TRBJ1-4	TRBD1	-	CASTRTGVGKLFF	TGTGCCAGTACTCGGACAGGGGTTGGAAAACTGTTTTTT
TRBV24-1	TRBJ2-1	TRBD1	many	CATSDPESGTGVFNEQFF	TGTGCCACCAGTGATCCCGAATCCGGGACAGGGGTATTCAATGAGCAGTTCTTC
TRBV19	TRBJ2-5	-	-	CASSIVGAQQTQYF	TGTGCCAGTAGTATAGTAGGGGCCCAACAGACCCAGTACTTC
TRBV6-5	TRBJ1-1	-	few	CASSYSAANTEAFF	TGTGCCAGCAGTTACTCGGCGGCGAACACTGAAGCTTTCTTT
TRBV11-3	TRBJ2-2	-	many	CASSSRGPDTGELFF	TGTGCCAGCAGCTCCCGGGGTCCTGACACCGGGGAGCTGTTTTTT
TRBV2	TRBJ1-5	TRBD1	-	CASTRAGQGGSNQPQHF	TGTGCCAGCACCAGGGCGGGACAGGGGGGTAGCAATCAGCCCCAGCATTTT
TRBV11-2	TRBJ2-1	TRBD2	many	CASSGLAGVPYNEQFF	TGTGCCAGCAGCGGACTAGCGGGAGTACCTTACAATGAGCAGTTCTTC
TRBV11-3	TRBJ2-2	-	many	CASSLAGPGELFF	TGTGCCAGCAGCTTAGCAGGGCCCGGGGAGCTGTTTTTT
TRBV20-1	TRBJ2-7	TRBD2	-	CSASGTSGSAYEQYF	TGCAGTGCTAGCGGGACTAGCGGGAGCGCCTACGAGCAGTACTTC
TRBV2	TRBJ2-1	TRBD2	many	CASSEREVPTNEQFF	TGTGCCAGCAGTGAGCGGGAGGTTCCTACCAATGAGCAGTTCTTC
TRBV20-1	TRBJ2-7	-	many	CSARGRGEWEQYF	TGCAGTGCTAGAGGAAGGGGTGAATGGGAGCAGTACTTC
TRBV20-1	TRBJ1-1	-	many	CSARPAGSLQEAFF	TGCAGTGCTAGACCCGCAGGAAGTCTCCAGGAAGCTTTCTTT
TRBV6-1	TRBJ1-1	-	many	CASRPGVEGNTEAFF	TGTGCCAGCAGACCCGGGGTTGAGGGGAACACTGAAGCTTTCTTT
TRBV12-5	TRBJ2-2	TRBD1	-	CASGSRQGPNAGELFF	TGTGCTAGTGGTTCCCGACAGGGCCCGAACGCCGGGGAGCTGTTTTTT
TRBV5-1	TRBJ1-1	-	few	CASSFQWYSDVGMTNTEAFF	TGCGCCAGCAGCTTCCAATGGTATTCGGACGTTGGAATGACGAACACTGAAGCTTTCTTT
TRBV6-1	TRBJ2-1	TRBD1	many	CASSPSIGTGGTEQFF	TGTGCCAGCAGCCCCTCCATCGGGACAGGGGGCACTGAGCAGTTCTTC
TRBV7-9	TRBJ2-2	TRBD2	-	CASRAGVVPGELFF	TGTGCCAGCAGAGCGGGAGTGGTACCCGGGGAGCTGTTTTTT
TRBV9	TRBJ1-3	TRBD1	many	CASSVQGAFGNTIYF	TGTGCCAGCAGCGTACAGGGGGCTTTTGGAAACACCATATATTTT
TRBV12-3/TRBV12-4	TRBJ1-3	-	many	CASSLTGGGNTIYF	TGTGCCAGCAGCCTGACAGGAGGTGGAAACACCATATATTTT
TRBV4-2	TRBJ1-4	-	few	CASEGPANEKLFF	TGTGCCAGCGAGGGGCCGGCTAATGAAAAACTGTTTTTT
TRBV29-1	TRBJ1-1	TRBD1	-	CSVGQGGNTEAFF	TGCAGCGTGGGACAGGGCGGGAACACTGAAGCTTTCTTT